The T cell receptor beta chain under discussion was sequenced for a study of T cell responses to AZD1222 COVID-19 vaccine. Trimming took off 5 bases at V and 7 bases at J, with 17 bases between the two ends. The CDR3 totals 14 residues. The germline V gene encodes CDR1 SEHNR and CDR2 FQNEAQ (reference sequence). The assay was immunoSEQ multiplex PCR, and TCRdb's table has in-frame clones only and misses some. Of over 110,000 clones detected, approximately 90% appear once; the ten largest clones hold approximately 2.6%. Sequences were derived from peripheral blood, sampled on day 0 of AZD1222 vaccination. This chain joins TRBV7-9 and TRBJ1-1; possible D gene TRBD1, 6 bases. This TCR derives from an adult in good health. The CDR3, as DNA: TGTGCCAGCAGCATACCCGACAGGCTCGGTGAAGCTTTCTTT. Protein sequence: CASSIPDRLGEAFF.